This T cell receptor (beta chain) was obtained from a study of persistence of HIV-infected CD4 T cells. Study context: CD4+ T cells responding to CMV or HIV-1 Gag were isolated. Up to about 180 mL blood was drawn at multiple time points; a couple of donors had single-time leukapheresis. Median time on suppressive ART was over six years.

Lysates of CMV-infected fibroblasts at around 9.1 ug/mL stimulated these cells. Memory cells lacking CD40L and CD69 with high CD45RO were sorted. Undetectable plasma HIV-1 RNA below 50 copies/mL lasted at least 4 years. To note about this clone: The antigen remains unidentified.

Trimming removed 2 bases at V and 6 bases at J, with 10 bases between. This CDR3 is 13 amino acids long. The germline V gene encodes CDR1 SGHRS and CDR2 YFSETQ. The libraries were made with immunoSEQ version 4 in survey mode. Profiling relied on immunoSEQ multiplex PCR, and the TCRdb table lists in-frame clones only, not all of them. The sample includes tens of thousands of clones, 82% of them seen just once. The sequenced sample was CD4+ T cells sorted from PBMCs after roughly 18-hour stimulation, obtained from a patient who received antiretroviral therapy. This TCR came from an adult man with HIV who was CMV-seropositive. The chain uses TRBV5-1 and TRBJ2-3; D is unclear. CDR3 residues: CASSLSYGDTQYF. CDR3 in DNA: TGCGCCAGCAGCTTATCTTACGGGGATACGCAGTATTTT.